The next 21 T cell receptor beta chains were all read from a single sample in a study of blood T cell repertoires in COVID-19. Using immunoSEQ multiplex PCR, the repertoire was profiled, and TCRdb retains in-frame clones only, with some absent. The sample includes about 72,000 clones, roughly 87% seen only once; the top ten take under 20%. Sequencing was performed on peripheral blood. The receptors were sampled from a human donor in a cohort sampled during active COVID-19.

The genes are TRBV13 and TRBJ2-1, with 9 bases fitting TRBD1. This CDR3 is 15 amino acids long. Per germline, CDR1 PRHDT and CDR2 FYEKMQ (reference sequence). V was pared by 4 bases and J by 6 bases, with 7 bases of the junction left unmatched. CDR3 in amino acids: CASSSRQGGVNEQFF. DNA for the CDR3: TGTGCCAGCAGCTCTCGACAGGGGGGCGTCAATGAGCAGTTCTTC.

This chain uses TRBV7-3 with TRBJ1-1, with D tentatively TRBD1 (6 bases). The CDR3 is made up of 14 amino acids. From germline, CDR1 is SGHTA and CDR2 FQGTGA. The V and J ends lost 4 bases and 5 bases respectively, with 14 bases between them. DNA of the CDR3: TGTGCCAGCAGCTCTACAGGGTTCGGAACTGAAGCTTTCTTT. Its protein product is CASSSTGFGTEAFF.

This rearrangement joins TRBV6-6 to TRBJ2-3; TRBD2 is a possible D gene (5 bases). Germline-derived CDR1 and CDR2 are MNHNY and SVGAGI (reference sequence). The length of the CDR3 is 13 residues. Trimming took 2 bases from V and 6 from J, leaving 9 bases between them. The CDR3 spells CASSYPQRDTQYF. The CDR3 DNA reads TGTGCCAGCAGTTACCCCCAGCGGGATACGCAGTATTTT.

CDR3 DNA sequence: TGTGCCAGCAGTTTATGGGGCCCCGCCCGGAGGAACACTGAAGCTTTCTTT. This codes for CASSLWGPARRNTEAFF. The J gene is TRBJ1-1, the V gene TRBV27; TRBD1 is a possible D gene (5 bases). V was shortened by 1 base and J by 1 base, with 16 bases between the two germline ends. Germline V gene sequence: CDR1 MNHEY, CDR2 SMNVEV (reference sequence). This CDR3 region has 17 residues.

The chain joins TRBV7-2 to TRBJ1-1; D is unresolved. The CDR3 is made up of 15 amino acids. V was pared by 3 bases and J by 3 bases, with 14 bases between. Germline V gene data show CDR1 as SGHTA and CDR2 as FQGNSA. The CDR3 region is CASSFGRGEDTEAFF. DNA of the CDR3: TGTGCCAGCAGCTTCGGCCGTGGAGAGGACACTGAAGCTTTCTTT.

This sequence joins TRBV5-3 and TRBJ1-1; D perhaps matches TRBD1 (6 bases). TRBV5-3 is an ORF, with its function uncertain. The length of the CDR3 is 17 residues. The V and J ends lost 4 bases and 2 bases respectively, with 21 bases between them. The CDR3 DNA reads as TGTGCCAGAAGCCGCCCTAAACCGGGACACCCTAACACTGAAGCTTTCTTT. It yields the protein CARSRPKPGHPNTEAFF.

The chain couples TRBV19 to TRBJ2-1, with 7 bases that match TRBD2. The CDR3 extends over 18 amino acids. The germline V gene has CDR1 LNHDA and CDR2 SQIVND (reference sequence). V was clipped by 0 bases and J by 4 bases; unmatched bases: 12. In nucleotides, the CDR3 is TGTGCCAGTAGTATAGAATTTGCCGGGACTAACCCTTACAATGAGCAGTTCTTC. It codes for CASSIEFAGTNPYNEQFF.

This clone came up once. The chain has TRBV4-1 and TRBJ2-7; 7 nucleotides line up with TRBD1. Per germline, CDR1 MGHRA and CDR2 YSYEKL. V was pared by 1 base and J by 5 bases, with 14 bases of the junction left unmatched. The CDR3 runs to 17 residues. The CDR3 DNA is TGCGCCAGCAGCCAAGGAGGGACAGACCCCTCAGGCCACGAGCAGTACTTC. It is translated as CASSQGGTDPSGHEQYF.

The rearrangement joins TRBV10-3 to TRBJ1-3; D not certain. Germline V gives CDR1 ENHRY, CDR2 SYGVKD. The CDR3 extends over 17 amino acids. V shed 0 bases and J shed 4 bases, with 16 bases lying between them. The chain's CDR3 is CAISESQSPSRGNTIYF. CDR3 coding DNA: TGTGCCATCAGTGAGTCGCAGTCACCATCCAGGGGAAACACCATATATTTT.

This clone was found once. Its ends do not fully match the called genes, so a read error is possible. The rearrangement joins TRBV7-7 to TRBJ2-7, with 8 bases matching TRBD2. The germline V gene encodes CDR1 SSHAT and CDR2 FNYEAQ (reference sequence). The CDR3 has 17 amino acids. The CDR3 nucleotides read TGTGCTAGCAGCTTAGTCGATGGAAGCGGGGGACTCATGGTGCAGTACTTC. This codes for CASSLVDGSGGLMVQYF.

This rearrangement joins TRBV7-9 to TRBJ2-6; D possibly corresponds to TRBD1 (6 bases). CDR3 length equals 15 residues. Trimming pared 2 bases from V and 2 bases from J, leaving 7 bases between. In germline, CDR1 is SEHNR, CDR2 FQNEAQ (reference sequence). The CDR3 sequence: CASSLQGTGANVLTF. For the CDR3, the DNA is TGTGCCAGCAGCTTACAGGGGACTGGGGCCAACGTCCTGACTTTC.

The J gene is TRBJ1-2, the V gene TRBV5-5; 7 positions match TRBD1. This CDR3 has 16 amino acids. CDR1 SGHKS and CDR2 YYEKEE come from the germline V gene (reference sequence). The V segment lost 0 bases and the J segment 4 bases; nucleotides outside the gene matches: 9. The CDR3 spells CASSLATGASFYGYTF. CDR3 nucleotides: TGTGCCAGCAGCTTGGCCACAGGGGCCTCGTTCTATGGCTACACCTTC. The full variable domain, in which reference TRBV5-5 and TRBJ1-2 provide the parts outside the CDR3, is DAGVTQSPTHLIKTRGQQVTLRCSPISGHKSVSWYQQVLGQGPQFIFQYYEKEERGRGNFPDRFSARQFPNYSSELNVNALLLGDSALYLCASSLATGASFYGYTFGSGTRLTVV.

The genes are TRBV3-1 (or the pseudogene TRBV3-2) and TRBJ2-7; no clear D. V lost 0 bases and J 7 bases, leaving 7 bases between the germline ends. Per the germline V gene, CDR1 is LGHDT and CDR2 is YNNKEL (reference sequence). This CDR3 comprises 12 residues. The CDR3 nucleotides read TGTGCCAGCAGCCAAGATGTTCGGGAGCAGTACTTC. It codes for CASSQDVREQYF.

The chain has TRBV29-1 and TRBJ2-1, with TRBD1 matching over 9 bases. Trimming cost V 7 bases and J 9 bases; bases outside gene matches: 7. Germline V gives CDR1 SQVTM, CDR2 ANQGSEA. The CDR3 extends over 12 amino acids. CDR3 sequence reads: CSERTGGIEQFF. The CDR3 DNA follows: TGCAGCGAGCGAACAGGGGGCATTGAGCAGTTCTTC.

The chain joins TRBV4-1 to TRBJ2-4, with TRBD2 as a possible D gene (6 bases). Per germline, CDR1 MGHRA and CDR2 YSYEKL. The CDR3 consists of 19 residues. The V end was cut by 1 base, the J end by 0 bases, with 19 bases between. CDR3 nucleotides: TGCGCCAGCAGCCAAGCGCCGGGAGAATTACAGTTAGCCAAAAACATTCAGTACTTC. Residues: CASSQAPGELQLAKNIQYF.

The chain employs TRBV6-6 and TRBJ1-5, with D tentatively TRBD1 (5 bases). V lost 0 bases and J 5 bases, leaving 11 bases between the germline ends. The CDR3 is 15 residues long. Germline V gene lookup returns CDR1 MNHNY and CDR2 SVGAGI (reference sequence). As DNA, the CDR3 is TGTGCCAGCAGTTACTCAGGGGAAATCTATCAGCCCCAGCATTTT. Protein product: CASSYSGEIYQPQHF.

The chain combines TRBV29-1 with TRBJ1-1; D possibly corresponds to TRBD1 (5 bases). CDR1 is SQVTM and CDR2 is ANQGSEA in the germline V gene. Deletions cut 6 bases from V and 0 bases from J, with 8 bases between. The CDR3 extends over 12 amino acids. Written as DNA, the CDR3 is TGCAGCGTGACAGTTGTGAACACTGAAGCTTTCTTT. Its protein is CSVTVVNTEAFF.

This clone was found once. The chain is built from TRBV9 and TRBJ2-5; 10 nucleotides match TRBD2. Unmatched junction bases numbered 1, after V lost 0 bases and J lost 2 bases. The CDR3 consists of 15 residues. Per the germline V gene, CDR1 is SGDLS and CDR2 is YYNGEE. CDR3 residues: CASSVDSGGQETQYF. The CDR3 DNA is TGTGCCAGCAGCGTAGATAGCGGGGGGCAAGAGACCCAGTACTTC.

The chain couples TRBV3-1 (or the pseudogene TRBV3-2) to TRBJ1-3; no reliable D call. V gave up 0 bases and J gave up 1 base, with 7 bases separating them. Germline-derived CDR1 and CDR2 are LGHDT and YNNKEL (reference sequence). This CDR3 region has 15 residues. The CDR3 reads CASSQDRVSGNTIYF. The CDR3 DNA is TGTGCCAGCAGCCAAGATCGCGTTTCTGGAAACACCATATATTTT.

This chain links TRBV7-2 with TRBJ2-7; 9 bases are shared with TRBD2. The V gene end was trimmed by 5 bases and the J gene end by 0 bases; junction bases not matched to a gene: 5. The CDR3 length is 15 residues. CDR1 is SGHTA and CDR2 is FQGNSA in the germline V gene. The CDR3 is CASSITSGRSYEQYF. CDR3 sequence (DNA): TGTGCCAGCAGCATCACTAGCGGGCGCTCCTACGAGCAGTACTTC.

V gene TRBV6-5 combines with J gene TRBJ1-1; tentatively, D is TRBD1 (6 bases). This CDR3 region has 15 residues. CDR1 is MNHEY and CDR2 is SVGAGI in the germline V gene. Trimming took 5 bases from V and 3 from J, leaving 16 bases between them. The CDR3 coding sequence is TGTGCCAGCAGTCCACAGGGAAGCAGAGACACTGAAGCTTTCTTT. As protein: CASSPQGSRDTEAFF.